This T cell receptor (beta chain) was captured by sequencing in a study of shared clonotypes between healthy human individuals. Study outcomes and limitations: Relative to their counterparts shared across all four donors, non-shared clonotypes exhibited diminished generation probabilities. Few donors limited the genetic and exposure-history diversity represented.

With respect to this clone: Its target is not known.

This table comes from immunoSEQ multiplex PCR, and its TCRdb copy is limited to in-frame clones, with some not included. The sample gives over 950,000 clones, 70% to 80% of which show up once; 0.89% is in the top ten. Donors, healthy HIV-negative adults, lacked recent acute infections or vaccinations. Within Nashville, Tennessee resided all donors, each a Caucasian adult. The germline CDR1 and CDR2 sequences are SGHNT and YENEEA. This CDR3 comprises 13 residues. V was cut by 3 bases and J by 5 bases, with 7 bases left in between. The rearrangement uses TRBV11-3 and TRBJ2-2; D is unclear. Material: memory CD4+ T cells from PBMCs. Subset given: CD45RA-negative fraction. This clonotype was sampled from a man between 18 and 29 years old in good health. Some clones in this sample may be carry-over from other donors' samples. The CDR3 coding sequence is TGTGCCAGCAGCTTTCTGGGAACCGGGGAGCTGTTTTTT. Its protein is CASSFLGTGELFF.